Below, 18 T cell receptor beta chains from the same sample are listed, as sequenced in a study of OX40 agonist ivuxolimab in advanced cancers. The method was immunoSEQ multiplex PCR; TCRdb's version includes in-frame clones alone and lacks a portion of them. The sample yields about 93,000 clones, roughly nine tenths seen once. The sequencing here drew on CD4+ or CD8+ T cells sorted from blood, taken in a trial of the OX40 agonist ivuxolimab. The receptors shown here come from an adult with an advanced solid tumor such as melanoma, head and neck, liver or kidney cancer.

This sequence joins TRBV11-2 and TRBJ2-7; D is undetermined. V lost 1 base and J lost 1, with 11 bases in between. CDR3 length equals 15 residues. The germline V gene encodes CDR1 SGHAT and CDR2 FQNNGV. CDR3 nucleotide sequence: TGTGCCAGCAGCTTAGGGATATCCCTGTCCTACGAGCAGTACTTC. It codes for CASSLGISLSYEQYF.

This chain links TRBV5-1 with TRBJ1-4; D remains unclear. V shed 3 bases and J shed 0 bases, with 3 bases lying between them. CDR3 length: 13 residues. Germline lookup yields CDR1 SGHRS and CDR2 YFSETQ. In DNA, the CDR3 is TGCGCCAGCAGCTCGCCAACTAATGAAAAACTGTTTTTT. Its protein product is CASSSPTNEKLFF.

The chain recombines TRBV2 with TRBJ1-1; 7 nucleotides align to TRBD1. Per the germline V gene, CDR1 is SNHLY and CDR2 is FYNNEI. The CDR3 is 15 residues long. V shed 6 bases and J 1 base; nucleotides not matched to a gene: 8. The CDR3 protein is CASSPDRAPNTEAFF. The CDR3 DNA follows: TGTGCCAGCAGCCCCGACAGGGCCCCGAACACTGAAGCTTTCTTT.

V is TRBV28 and J is TRBJ1-2, with no clear D. This CDR3 region has 13 residues. Germline loops: CDR1 MDHEN, CDR2 SYDVKM. V lost 4 bases, J lost 0 bases, and 6 bases lay in between. CDR3 bases: TGTGCCAGCAGTTCCGGGGCTAACTATGGCTACACCTTC. Amino acids: CASSSGANYGYTF.

V is TRBV15 and J is TRBJ2-7; D may be TRBD1 or TRBD2 (6 bases each). The CDR3 is made up of 14 amino acids. V was shortened by 5 bases and J by 7 bases, with 18 bases between the two germline ends. Germline CDR1 and CDR2: LNHNV and YYDKDF (reference sequence). The CDR3 DNA reads as TGTGCCACCAGCGAACTAACCAAAGGGGGGGAGCAGTACTTC. It specifies CATSELTKGGEQYF.

The rearrangement links TRBV5-1 to TRBJ1-1; D remains ambiguous. V gave up 0 bases and J gave up 1 base, with 10 bases separating them. The CDR3 is 15 residues long. CDR1 is SGHRS, CDR2 YFSETQ, per germline. The CDR3 nucleotides read TGCGCCAGCAGCTTGGTAGCAGGACCGAACACTGAAGCTTTCTTT. This codes for CASSLVAGPNTEAFF.

The chain employs TRBV19 and TRBJ2-1; 9 bases align to TRBD2. This CDR3 has 17 residues. Per germline, CDR1 LNHDA and CDR2 SQIVND (reference sequence). The ends lost 3 bases at V and 1 base at J; junction bases unmatched: 7. CDR3: CASSIVGGRESYNEQFF. The CDR3 DNA follows: TGTGCCAGTAGTATCGTGGGCGGGAGGGAATCCTACAATGAGCAGTTCTTC.

J is TRBJ1-2 and V is TRBV19, with 8 bases fitting TRBD1. The V and J ends lost 4 bases and 0 bases, in that order; junction bases with no gene match: 7. This CDR3 contains 16 residues. Germline loops: CDR1 LNHDA, CDR2 SQIVND (reference sequence). CDR3 DNA: TGTGCCAGTAGTACCCCGGGACAGGTGTCTAACTATGGCTACACCTTC. Residues: CASSTPGQVSNYGYTF.

The rearrangement links TRBV2 to TRBJ1-2; D not certain. Germline CDR1 reads SNHLY; CDR2 reads FYNNEI. Trimming stripped 0 bases from V and 2 bases from J, with 13 bases between. The CDR3 contains 16 residues. The CDR3 sequence: CASSEARASLNYGYTF. The CDR3 region has the DNA TGTGCCAGCAGTGAAGCGCGGGCCAGCTTAAACTATGGCTACACCTTC.

The chain carries TRBV6-6 and TRBJ2-7; D call uncertain. V was shortened by 5 bases and J by 2 bases, with 13 bases between the two germline ends. There are 14 residues in the CDR3. Germline-derived CDR1 and CDR2 are MNHNY and SVGAGI (reference sequence). CDR3 residues: CASSPRAEAYEQYF. In DNA form, the CDR3 reads TGTGCCAGCAGTCCCCGGGCCGAAGCCTACGAGCAGTACTTC.

The CDR3 DNA reads as TGTGCCAGTAGTATAAGAGGACTAGCGGGAGGCACGGAGAAGACCCAGTACTTC. The encoded protein is CASSIRGLAGGTEKTQYF. The chain links TRBV19 to TRBJ2-5; 14 positions agree with TRBD2. The germline CDR1 and CDR2 sequences are LNHDA and SQIVND (reference sequence). With V trimmed by 2 bases and J by 6 bases, 11 bases remained unmatched. The CDR3 runs to 18 residues.

The V and J genes are TRBV19 and TRBJ2-1; the match to TRBD1 covers 8 bases. Looked up from germline, CDR1 is LNHDA and CDR2 is SQIVND (reference sequence). The CDR3 runs to 13 residues. Losses at the gene ends were 5 bases for V and 9 bases for J; bases not matched to a gene: 6. In DNA form, the CDR3 reads TGTGCCAGTAGTGCACAGGGGGTGGGTGAGCAGTTCTTC. This sequence encodes CASSAQGVGEQFF.

V usage is TRBV28 and J usage is TRBJ2-1, with no clear D. The germline gives CDR1 MDHEN, CDR2 SYDVKM. The V and J ends lost 6 bases and 10 bases respectively, with 19 bases between them. The length of the CDR3 is 14 residues. CDR3 bases: TGTGCCAGCAGGCGGAGCTTAGTAATCGGAGAGCAGTTCTTC. As protein: CASRRSLVIGEQFF. Looking up the rest from reference TRBV28 and TRBJ2-1 gives the full variable domain: DVKVTQSSRYLVKRTGEKVFLECVQDMDHENMFWYRQDPGLGLRLIYFSYDVKMKEKGDIPEGYSVSREKKERFSLILESASTNQTSMYLCASRRSLVIGEQFFGPGTRLTVL.

This chain joins TRBV5-1 and TRBJ2-5, with 10 bases matching TRBD1. The junction had 8 bases not matched to a gene; V was cut back by 4 bases and J by 5 bases. The CDR3 is made up of 15 amino acids. Germline V CDR1 and CDR2: SGHRS, YFSETQ. This CDR3 reads CASSRGQGRGETQYF. CDR3 bases: TGCGCCAGCAGCAGGGGACAGGGGCGCGGGGAGACCCAGTACTTC.

The V call is TRBV28, the J call TRBJ2-7, with D uncertain. The CDR3 contains 12 residues. Trimming stripped 5 bases from V and 6 bases from J, with 11 bases between. CDR1 and CDR2 (germline): MDHEN, SYDVKM. The CDR3 region is CASSVSAPEQYF. The DNA of the CDR3 is TGTGCCAGCAGTGTATCGGCCCCCGAGCAGTACTTC.

This chain joins TRBV18 and TRBJ2-7, with D maybe TRBD1 (5 bases). CDR1 and CDR2 (germline): KGHSH, LQKENI. V shed 0 bases and J shed 0 bases, with 12 bases lying between them. CDR3 size: 16 residues. The CDR3 DNA is TGTGCCAGCTCACCACCAAATCAGGGAAGCTCCTACGAGCAGTACTTC. As protein: CASSPPNQGSSYEQYF.

The chain combines TRBV7-3 with TRBJ2-3; 10 bases align to TRBD1. Germline V gene lookup returns CDR1 SGHTA and CDR2 FQGTGA. The trim removed 5 bases at V and 3 bases at J, leaving 5 bases unmatched. CDR3 length: 15 residues. The CDR3 nucleotides are TGTGCCAGCAGCCAACGGACAGGGGGAACAGATACGCAGTATTTT. Translating it yields CASSQRTGGTDTQYF.

This clone was observed once. The chain joins TRBV2 to TRBJ1-3; D gene ambiguous. Trimming removed 6 bases at V and 4 bases at J, with 16 bases between. The CDR3 totals 15 residues. The germline V gene has CDR1 SNHLY and CDR2 FYNNEI. The CDR3 nucleotides are TGTGCCAGCAGCCTTGGAGGTTTTACGGGAAACACCATATATTTT. This translates into CASSLGGFTGNTIYF.